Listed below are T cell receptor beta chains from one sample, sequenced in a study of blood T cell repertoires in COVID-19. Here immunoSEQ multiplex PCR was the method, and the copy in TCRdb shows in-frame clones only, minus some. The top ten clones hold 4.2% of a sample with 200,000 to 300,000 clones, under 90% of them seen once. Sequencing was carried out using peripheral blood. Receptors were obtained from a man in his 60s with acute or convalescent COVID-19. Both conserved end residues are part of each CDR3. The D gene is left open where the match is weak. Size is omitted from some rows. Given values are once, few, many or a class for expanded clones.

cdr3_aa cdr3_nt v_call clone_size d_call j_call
CASSPSGTRMNTEAFF TGTGCCAGCAGTCCCTCCGGGACAAGAATGAACACTGAAGCTTTCTTT TRBV28 - - TRBJ1-1
CASSLRGQTTTSTDTQYF TGTGCCAGCAGCTTAAGGGGACAGACTACAACTAGCACAGATACGCAGTATTTT TRBV7-3 - TRBD1 TRBJ2-3
CASSLTSGHYNEQFF TGTGCTAGCAGCCTCACTAGCGGGCACTACAATGAGCAGTTCTTC TRBV7-7 - TRBD2 TRBJ2-1
CASRRDSANTGELFF TGTGCCAGCAGACGGGACAGCGCGAACACCGGGGAGCTGTTTTTT TRBV6-5 - TRBD1 TRBJ2-2
CASTQGWGTEAFF TGTGCCAGTACACAGGGCTGGGGCACTGAAGCTTTCTTT TRBV28 - - TRBJ1-1
CASRGSTNEKLFF TGTGCCAGCAGGGGCTCAACTAATGAAAAACTGTTTTTT TRBV12-3/TRBV12-4 - - TRBJ1-4
CASSPHASGPYEQYF TGTGCCAGCAGTCCCCATGCTAGCGGTCCCTACGAGCAGTACTTC TRBV28 - TRBD2 TRBJ2-7
CASSLGGTGDYGYTF TGCGCCAGCAGCTTGGGTGGGACAGGGGACTATGGCTACACCTTC TRBV5-1 - TRBD1 TRBJ1-2
CAWRLSGGSYEQYF TGTGCCTGGAGACTTAGCGGGGGTTCCTACGAGCAGTACTTC TRBV30 few TRBD2 TRBJ2-7
CAIREERGNYGYTF TGTGCCATCAGGGAAGAAAGAGGCAACTATGGCTACACCTTC TRBV10-3 - - TRBJ1-2
CASSLGGGEETQYF TGCGCCAGCAGCTTGGGCGGGGGCGAAGAGACCCAGTACTTC TRBV5-1 - - TRBJ2-5
CASSTSREQFF TGTGCCAGCAGCACTAGCCGTGAGCAGTTCTTC TRBV12-3/TRBV12-4 - - TRBJ2-1
CASILSGAANEQFF TGTGCCAGCATCCTAAGCGGGGCCGCGAATGAGCAGTTCTTC TRBV7-9 - TRBD2 TRBJ2-1
CASSIGQGNTEAFF TGTGCCAGTAGTATAGGACAGGGGAACACTGAAGCTTTCTTT TRBV19 - TRBD1 TRBJ1-1
CASSPLPGVNEQFF TGTGCCAGCTCACCATTACCAGGGGTCAATGAGCAGTTCTTC TRBV18 - - TRBJ2-1
CASSAVEDTQYF TGTGCCAGCAGCGCCGTAGAAGATACGCAGTATTTT TRBV9 - - TRBJ2-3
CASSEENRGLGGYTF TGTGCCAGCAGTGAAGAAAACAGGGGGCTGGGTGGCTACACCTTC TRBV2 - TRBD1 TRBJ1-2
CSVLRQGIYGYTF TGCAGCGTTCTGCGGCAGGGGATCTATGGCTACACCTTC TRBV29-1 - - TRBJ1-2
CASSIGVLFNQPQHF TGTGCCAGTAGTATAGGTGTGCTATTCAATCAGCCCCAGCATTTT TRBV19 - - TRBJ1-5
CASSYHDRAGNQPQHF TGTGCCAGCAGTTACCATGACAGGGCTGGCAATCAGCCCCAGCATTTT TRBV6-2/TRBV6-3 - TRBD1 TRBJ1-5
CSVAGTPEANEKLFF TGCAGCGTTGCTGGGACACCAGAGGCTAATGAAAAACTGTTTTTT TRBV29-1 - - TRBJ1-4
CASSFYGVGDTQYF TGTGCCAGCAGTTTTTACGGAGTTGGGGATACGCAGTATTTT TRBV27 - - TRBJ2-3
CASTGQGADQPQHF TGTGCCAGCACGGGACAGGGGGCCGATCAGCCCCAGCATTTT TRBV25-1 - TRBD1 TRBJ1-5
CASSLVGGPNEKLFF TGTGCCAGCAGCTTAGTGGGAGGGCCTAATGAAAAACTGTTTTTT TRBV7-8 - - TRBJ1-4
CASTTIAGNTEAFF TGCGCCAGCACCACCATCGCGGGCAACACTGAAGCTTTCTTT TRBV5-1 - - TRBJ1-1
CASSVEGGKTYEQYF TGTGCCAGCAGCGTAGAAGGCGGGAAGACCTACGAGCAGTACTTC TRBV9 - - TRBJ2-7
CASSLWAGVSETQYF TGTGCTAGCAGCCTCTGGGCAGGGGTCTCGGAGACCCAGTACTTC TRBV7-7 - - TRBJ2-5
CASSQGLLWREGDEQFF TGCGCCAGCAGCCAAGGTCTATTATGGCGGGAGGGCGATGAGCAGTTCTTC TRBV4-3 - TRBD2 TRBJ2-1
CASSLAGQRDFYEQYF TGCGCCAGCAGCTTGGCCGGGCAGCGGGACTTTTACGAGCAGTACTTC TRBV5-1 - TRBD2 TRBJ2-7
CASSPLSGNYNEQFF TGTGCCAGCTCACCCCTAAGCGGGAATTACAATGAGCAGTTCTTC TRBV18 once TRBD2 TRBJ2-1
CASSQDPGDGTGELFF TGTGCCAGCAGCCAAGATCCGGGGGACGGCACCGGGGAGCTGTTTTTT TRBV3-1/TRBV3-2 - - TRBJ2-2
CASSLGSPYGYTF TGTGCCAGCAGTTTGGGCAGCCCCTATGGCTACACCTTC TRBV28 - - TRBJ1-2
CASSPVGDNQETQYF TGTGCCAGCAGCCCGGTGGGGGACAATCAAGAGACCCAGTACTTC TRBV5-6 - - TRBJ2-5
CASSLTSGGYGDEQFF TGTGCCAGCAGCTTGACTAGCGGGGGCTATGGGGATGAGCAGTTCTTC TRBV5-5 - TRBD2 TRBJ2-1
CASSLFGEQYF TGTGCCAGCAGCTTATTCGGCGAGCAGTACTTC TRBV11-1 - - TRBJ2-7
CAIFKPRQGIPDEKLFF TGTGCCATCTTTAAACCGCGACAGGGGATTCCCGATGAAAAACTGTTTTTT TRBV10-3 - TRBD1 TRBJ1-4
CASSSSGTGEETQYF TGTGCCAGCAGTTCATCCGGGACAGGGGAAGAGACCCAGTACTTC TRBV28 few TRBD1 TRBJ2-5
CASSEFSGQNIQYF TGTGCCAGCAGTGAATTCTCAGGCCAAAACATTCAGTACTTC TRBV2 - - TRBJ2-4
CASSLVDSSYEQYF TGCGCCAGCAGCTTGGTTGACAGCTCCTACGAGCAGTACTTC TRBV5-1 - - TRBJ2-7
CASSETSLPSPQHF TGTGCCAGCAGTGAAACTAGTTTACCAAGTCCCCAGCATTTT TRBV2 - - TRBJ1-5
CASSTSEQFF TGTGCCAGCAGTACTAGCGAGCAGTTCTTC TRBV12-3/TRBV12-4 - - TRBJ2-1
CASSPPSGGSGYTF TGTGCCAGCAGCCCTCCCTCAGGGGGTTCTGGCTACACCTTC TRBV28 - TRBD1 TRBJ1-2
CASSGQNTGELFF TGTGCCAGCAGCGGACAGAACACCGGGGAGCTGTTTTTT TRBV5-6 - - TRBJ2-2
CASSYGSKGPYEQYF TGTGCCAGCAGCTACGGATCAAAGGGGCCCTACGAGCAGTACTTC TRBV6-5 - - TRBJ2-7
CASRDRGRETQYF TGTGCCAGCAGAGACAGGGGGAGAGAGACCCAGTACTTC TRBV6-5 - TRBD1 TRBJ2-5
CASTMTGSPGELFF TGTGCCAGCACTATGACAGGGAGCCCCGGGGAGCTGTTTTTT TRBV2 - TRBD1 TRBJ2-2